This T cell receptor beta chain is from a study of CD8+CD57+ T cells in acquired aplastic anemia. Study-wide context: 3.2 ug was the average amount of DNA from sorted CD4+ and CD8+ cells.

Notes on this clonotype: What it binds is unknown. Since no conserved phenylalanine or tryptophan closes the CDR3, a read error is the likely cause. The DNA is omitted, as the CDR3 cannot be located on it reliably, and the CDR3 follows TCRdb's listing.

CDR1 is SNHLY and CDR2 is FYNNEI in the germline V gene. The CDR3 sequence runs 15 residues, both termini included. It was patients with CD8+CD57+ cell expansion by flow cytometry who were chosen for sequencing. No patient had been given any therapy when blood was sampled. The study's findings and limits: Both patients and controls carried the same twenty-nine CD8+ CDR3 sequences.

CDR3 and TCR beta VDJ profiling relied on a genomic DNA template. From the reads, TCRdb called clonotypes with MiXCR, one entry per CDR3 protein. The table shows roughly 250,000 distinct CDR3 sequences, with 70% to 85% occurring only once. Sequenced input: sorted CD4+, CD8+, or CD8+CD57+ T cells (not recorded which) from PBMCs. The chain carries TRBV2 and TRBJ2-7; TRBD1 reflects the table's D call only, with no check against the DNA. This clonotype was obtained from a human donor with aplastic anemia. The CDR3 here is CASGGGGTDTQYFYP.